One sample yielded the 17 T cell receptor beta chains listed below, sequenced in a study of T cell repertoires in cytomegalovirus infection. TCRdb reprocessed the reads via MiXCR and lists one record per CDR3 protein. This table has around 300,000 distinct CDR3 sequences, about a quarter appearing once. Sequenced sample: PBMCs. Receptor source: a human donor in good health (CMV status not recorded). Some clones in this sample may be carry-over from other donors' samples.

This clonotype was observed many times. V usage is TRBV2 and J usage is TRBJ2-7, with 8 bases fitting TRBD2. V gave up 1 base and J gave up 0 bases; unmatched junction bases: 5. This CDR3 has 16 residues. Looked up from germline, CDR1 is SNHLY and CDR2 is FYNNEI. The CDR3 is CASSEGLAYSSYEQYV. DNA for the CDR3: TGTGCCAGCAGTGAAGGACTAGCGTACAGCTCCTACGAGCAGTACGTC.

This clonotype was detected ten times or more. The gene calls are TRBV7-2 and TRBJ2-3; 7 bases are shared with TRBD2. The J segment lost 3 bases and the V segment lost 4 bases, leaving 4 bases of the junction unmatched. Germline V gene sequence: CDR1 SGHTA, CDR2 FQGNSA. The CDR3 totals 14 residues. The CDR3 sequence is CASSSAGVTDTQYF. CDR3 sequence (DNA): TGTGCCAGCAGCTCGGCGGGAGTTACAGATACGCAGTATTTT.

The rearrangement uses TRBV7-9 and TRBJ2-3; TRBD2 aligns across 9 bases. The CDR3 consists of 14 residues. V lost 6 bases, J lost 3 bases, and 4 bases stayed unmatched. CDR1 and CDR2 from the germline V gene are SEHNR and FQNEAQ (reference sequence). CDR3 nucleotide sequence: TGTGCCAGCAGGAATAGCGGGGGAACAGATACGCAGTATTTT. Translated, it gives CASRNSGGTDTQYF.

For the CDR3, the DNA is TGCAGTGCTAGAGATGAGGCTGGGTACAATGAGCAGTTCTTC. Its translation is CSARDEAGYNEQFF. This chain connects TRBV20-1 to TRBJ2-1; D remains ambiguous. The CDR3 length is 14 residues. The V end lost 0 bases, the J end lost 4 bases, and 10 bases lay between the germline ends. Germline assignment: CDR1 DFQATT and CDR2 SNEGSKA (reference sequence).

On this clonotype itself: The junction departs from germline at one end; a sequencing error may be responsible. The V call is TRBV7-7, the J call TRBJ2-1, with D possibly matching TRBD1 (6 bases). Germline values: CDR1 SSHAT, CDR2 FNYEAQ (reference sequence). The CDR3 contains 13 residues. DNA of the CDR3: TGTGCTAGCAGCTCCACAGGGATTAGTGAGCAGTTCTTC. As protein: CASSSTGISEQFF.

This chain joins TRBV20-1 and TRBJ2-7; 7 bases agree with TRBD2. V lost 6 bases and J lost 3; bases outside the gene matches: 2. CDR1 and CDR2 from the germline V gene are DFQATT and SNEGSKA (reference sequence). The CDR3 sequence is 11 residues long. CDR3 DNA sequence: TGCAGTGCCGGGACTAACTACGAGCAGTACTTC. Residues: CSAGTNYEQYF.

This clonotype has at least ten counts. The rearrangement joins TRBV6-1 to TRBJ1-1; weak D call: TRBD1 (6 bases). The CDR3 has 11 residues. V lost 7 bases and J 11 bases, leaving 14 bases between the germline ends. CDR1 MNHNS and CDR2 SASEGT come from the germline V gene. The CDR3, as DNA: TGTGCCAGCAAGGGAGGGGGAAAGGCTTTCTTT. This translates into CASKGGGKAFF.

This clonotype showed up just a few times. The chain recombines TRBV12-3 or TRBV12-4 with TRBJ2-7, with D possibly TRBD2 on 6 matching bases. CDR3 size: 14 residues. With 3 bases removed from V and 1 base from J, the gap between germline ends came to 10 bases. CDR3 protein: CASSFGGPSYEQYF. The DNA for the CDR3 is TGTGCCAGCAGTTTCGGGGGTCCGTCCTACGAGCAGTACTTC.

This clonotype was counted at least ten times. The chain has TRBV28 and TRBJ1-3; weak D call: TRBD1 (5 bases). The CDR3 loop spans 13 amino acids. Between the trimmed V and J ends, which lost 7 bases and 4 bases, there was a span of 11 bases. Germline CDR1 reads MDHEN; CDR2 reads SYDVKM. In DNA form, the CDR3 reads TGTGCCAGCATTACCGGGGGAGGAAACACCATATATTTT. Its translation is CASITGGGNTIYF.

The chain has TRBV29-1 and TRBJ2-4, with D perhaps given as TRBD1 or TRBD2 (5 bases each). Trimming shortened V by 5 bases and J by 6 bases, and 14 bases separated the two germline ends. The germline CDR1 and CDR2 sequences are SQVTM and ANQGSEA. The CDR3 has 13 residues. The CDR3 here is CSVPQGAGNIQYF. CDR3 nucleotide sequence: TGCAGCGTTCCCCAAGGGGCGGGAAACATTCAGTACTTC.

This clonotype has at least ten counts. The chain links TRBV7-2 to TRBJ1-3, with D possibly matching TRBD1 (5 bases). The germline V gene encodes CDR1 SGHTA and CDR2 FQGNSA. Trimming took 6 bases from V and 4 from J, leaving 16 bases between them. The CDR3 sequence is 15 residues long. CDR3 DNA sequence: TGTGCCAGCAGTACAGGCGTCAGCCAAGGAAACACCATATATTTT. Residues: CASSTGVSQGNTIYF. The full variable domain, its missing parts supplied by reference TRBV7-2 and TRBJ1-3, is GAGVSQSPSNKVTEKGKDVELRCDPISGHTALYWYRQSLGQGLEFLIYFQGNSAPDKSGLPSDRFSAERTGGSVSTLTIQRTQQEDSAVYLCASSTGVSQGNTIYFGEGSWLTVV.

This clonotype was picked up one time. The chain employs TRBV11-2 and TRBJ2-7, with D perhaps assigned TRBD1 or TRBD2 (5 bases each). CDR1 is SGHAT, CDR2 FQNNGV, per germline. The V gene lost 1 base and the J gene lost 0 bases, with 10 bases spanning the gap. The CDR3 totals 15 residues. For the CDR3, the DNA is TGTGCCAGCAGCTTAGGACAGCGGAGCTCCTACGAGCAGTACTTC. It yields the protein CASSLGQRSSYEQYF. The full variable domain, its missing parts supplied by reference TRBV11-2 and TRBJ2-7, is EAGVAQSPRYKIIEKRQSVAFWCNPISGHATLYWYQQILGQGPKLLIQFQNNGVVDDSQLPKDRFSAERLKGVDSTLKIQPAKLEDSAVYLCASSLGQRSSYEQYFGPGTRLTVT.

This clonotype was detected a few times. The CDR3 sequence is CASSYQTSGEGTQYF. The CDR3 DNA sequence: TGTGCCAGCAGTTACCAGACTAGCGGAGAGGGGACCCAGTACTTC. This chain links TRBV6-5 with TRBJ2-5; 9 positions match TRBD2. V lost 2 bases and J lost 7; bases outside the gene matches: 8. The V gene's germline CDR1 is MNHEY and CDR2 SVGAGI. The CDR3 consists of 15 residues.

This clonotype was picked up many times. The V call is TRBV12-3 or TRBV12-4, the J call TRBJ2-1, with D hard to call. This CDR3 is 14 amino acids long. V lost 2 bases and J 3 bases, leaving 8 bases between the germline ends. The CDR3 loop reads CASSLTSIYNEQFF. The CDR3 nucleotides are TGTGCCAGCAGTTTAACGTCTATCTACAATGAGCAGTTCTTC.

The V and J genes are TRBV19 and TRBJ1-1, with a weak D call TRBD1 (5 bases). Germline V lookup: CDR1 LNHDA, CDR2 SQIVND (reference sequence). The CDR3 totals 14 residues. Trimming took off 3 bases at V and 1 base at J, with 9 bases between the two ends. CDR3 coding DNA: TGTGCCAGTAGTATTGGGGGGTGGAACACTGAAGCTTTCTTT. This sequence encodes CASSIGGWNTEAFF. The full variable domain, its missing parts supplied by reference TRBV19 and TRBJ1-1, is DGGITQSPKYLFRKEGQNVTLSCEQNLNHDAMYWYRQDPGQGLRLIYYSQIVNDFQKGDIAEGYSVSREKKESFPLTVTSAQKNPTAFYLCASSIGGWNTEAFFGQGTRLTVV.

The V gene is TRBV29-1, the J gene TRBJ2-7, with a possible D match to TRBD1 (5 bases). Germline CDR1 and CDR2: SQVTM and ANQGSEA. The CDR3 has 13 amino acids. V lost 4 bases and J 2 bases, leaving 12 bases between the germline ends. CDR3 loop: CSVVGQSTYEQYF. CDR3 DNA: TGCAGCGTTGTGGGGCAGTCCACCTACGAGCAGTACTTC.

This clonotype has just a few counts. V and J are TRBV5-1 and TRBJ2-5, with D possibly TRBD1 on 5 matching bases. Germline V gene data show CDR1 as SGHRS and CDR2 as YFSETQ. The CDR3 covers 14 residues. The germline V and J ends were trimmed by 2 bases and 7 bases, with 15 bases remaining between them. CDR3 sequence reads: CASSFGQGGGTQYF. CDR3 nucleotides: TGCGCCAGCAGCTTCGGCCAGGGTGGTGGGACCCAGTACTTC.